This T cell receptor (beta chain) is drawn from a study of cytomegalovirus exposure and HLA in healthy donors. Study results and limitations: Information on immune exposure was restricted to one variable (CMV serostatus). In a later analysis, TCR beta V- and J-gene trimming showed a link to a missense DCLRE1C variant. Common viral pathogens (according to a later analysis) appeared linked to several of the most significant clusters.

Germline V gene data show CDR1 as SGHVS and CDR2 as FNYEAQ. V lost 4 bases, J lost 7 bases, and 11 bases stayed unmatched. The CDR3 is 17 residues long. The donors were healthy bone marrow donors. For this clone: Its target is unknown.

Vbeta (60) and Jbeta (13) primers were used in the PCR. Measured with immunoSEQ multiplex PCR; TCRdb has only the in-frame clones, and not every one. The table has more than 150,000 clones, roughly 87% seen once. This chain links TRBV7-6 with TRBJ2-1; 12 bases align to TRBD2. The source material was PBMCs. The TCR sequence derives from a girl less than two years old in good health and CMV-seronegative. DNA of the CDR3: TGTGCCAGCAGCTCGCGGTCCCTAGCGGGAGGGAAAAATGAGCAGTTCTTC. This encodes CASSSRSLAGGKNEQFF.